The T cell receptor beta chain under discussion was sequenced for a study of human thymus T cells. Whole-study findings and limits: Related research described thymic repertoires that were highly overlapping among unrelated individuals.

The V gene end was trimmed by 5 bases and the J gene end by 0 bases; junction bases not matched to a gene: 8. The V gene's germline CDR1 is LNHDA and CDR2 SQIVND (reference sequence). The CDR3 sequence is 17 residues long. Thymus was obtained from resections taken during corrective heart surgery. Having surgery to correct congenital heart defects, healthy Finnish infants acted as the donors. Comment on this clone: As yet, its antigen is unknown.

Sequenced by immunoSEQ multiplex PCR; TCRdb stores in-frame clones only, minus some. Of 55,000 to 85,000 clones detected, roughly 95% appear once; the ten largest clones hold 0.034%. The receptor's source is a girl under three years old with a congenital heart defect but otherwise immunologically healthy. The material sequenced was thymus tissue. V gene TRBV19 combines with J gene TRBJ2-5, with TRBD2 matching over 11 bases. The CDR3 sequence is CASSPSGLAEDQETQYF. As DNA, the CDR3 is TGTGCCAGTAGTCCCTCGGGACTAGCGGAGGACCAAGAGACCCAGTACTTC.